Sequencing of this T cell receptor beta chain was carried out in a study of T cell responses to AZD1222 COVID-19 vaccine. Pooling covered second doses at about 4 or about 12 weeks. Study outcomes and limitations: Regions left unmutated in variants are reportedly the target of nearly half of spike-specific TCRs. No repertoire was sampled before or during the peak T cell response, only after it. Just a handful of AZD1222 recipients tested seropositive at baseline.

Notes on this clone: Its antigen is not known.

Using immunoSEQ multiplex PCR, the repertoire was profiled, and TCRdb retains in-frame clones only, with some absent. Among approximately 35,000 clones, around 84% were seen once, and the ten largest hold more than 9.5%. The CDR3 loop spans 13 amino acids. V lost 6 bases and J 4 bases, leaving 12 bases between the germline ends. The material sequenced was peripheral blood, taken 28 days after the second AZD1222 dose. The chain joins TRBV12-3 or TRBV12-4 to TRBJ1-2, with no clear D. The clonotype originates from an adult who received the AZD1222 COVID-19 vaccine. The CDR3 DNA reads TGTGCCAGCAGCCTCGGGCAGTTCTATGGCTACACCTTC. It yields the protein CASSLGQFYGYTF.